These 30 T cell receptor beta chains were all obtained from the same sample, sequenced in a study of blood T cells in healthy people across ages. A sample-barcoded 5' primer and a J-beta primer mix were used in a second PCR of about 7 to 12 cycles. A single record per CDR3 protein comes from TCRdb applying MiXCR to the 5' RACE reads. The table has more than 750,000 distinct CDR3 sequences, roughly 29% seen once. These sequences were also reported in another study, on T cells of mothers and their children.

Sample: blood. These receptors were taken from a woman aged 35 to 49 in good health.

This chain joins TRBV6-5 and TRBJ2-1; 9 bases match TRBD2. Germline-derived CDR1 and CDR2 are MNHEY and SVGAGI. The CDR3 runs 16 residues. The V segment lost 3 bases and the J segment 4 bases; nucleotides outside the gene matches: 7. The DNA for the CDR3 is TGTGCCAGCAGTTATCTGACCAGCGGGGGGTACAATGAGCAGTTCTTC. Its protein product is CASSYLTSGGYNEQFF.

The sample holds a few counts of this clonotype. V usage is TRBV5-1 and J usage is TRBJ2-5; D ambiguous. This CDR3 contains 13 residues. Trimming took 1 base from V and 1 from J, leaving 5 bases between them. Germline loops: CDR1 SGHRS, CDR2 YFSETQ. The CDR3 is CASSLPFQETQYF. CDR3 coding DNA: TGCGCCAGCAGCTTGCCCTTCCAAGAGACCCAGTACTTC.

The chain carries TRBV27 and TRBJ2-1, with TRBD1 matching 8 bases. Germline V gene sequence: CDR1 MNHEY, CDR2 SMNVEV (reference sequence). The CDR3 runs 18 residues. V lost 4 bases and J lost 5; bases outside the gene matches: 16. The CDR3 loop reads CASSYGPTGTGVNNEQFF. In DNA, the CDR3 is TGTGCCAGCAGTTACGGACCCACCGGGACAGGAGTTAACAATGAGCAGTTCTTC.

This clonotype was counted between two and nine times. The chain is built from TRBV9 and TRBJ1-4; TRBD1 matches 7 bases. The germline gives CDR1 SGDLS, CDR2 YYNGEE. The V and J ends lost 2 bases and 8 bases, in that order; junction bases with no gene match: 6. This CDR3 has 14 amino acids. This CDR3 reads CASSVEGAGEKLFF. The DNA for the CDR3 is TGTGCCAGCAGCGTGGAGGGGGCGGGAGAAAAACTGTTTTTT.

The J gene is TRBJ1-5, the V gene TRBV5-1; no clear D gene. V was cut by 4 bases and J by 0 bases, with 11 bases left in between. This CDR3 spans 15 amino acids. Germline CDR1 and CDR2: SGHRS and YFSETQ. This CDR3 is CASSRDRHSNQPQHF. The CDR3 nucleotides are TGCGCCAGCAGCCGGGATCGCCATAGCAATCAGCCCCAGCATTTT.

This clonotype was counted many times. The chain combines TRBV6-5 with TRBJ1-2; 7 nucleotides match TRBD1. Germline loops: CDR1 MNHEY, CDR2 SVGAGI. The CDR3 consists of 16 residues. The J segment lost 1 base and the V segment lost 5 bases, leaving 10 bases of the junction unmatched. For the CDR3, the DNA is TGTGCCAGCAGTCTTGTCGACAGGGCGGATAACTATGGCTACACCTTC. Translation gives CASSLVDRADNYGYTF.

V is TRBV6-6 and J is TRBJ1-3; TRBD1 is a possible D gene (5 bases). The CDR3 extends over 16 amino acids. The V and J ends lost 5 bases and 0 bases respectively, with 14 bases between them. From germline, CDR1 is MNHNY and CDR2 SVGAGI (reference sequence). The CDR3 protein is CASSRLGRNSGNTIYF. The CDR3 bases are TGTGCCAGCAGTCGGTTGGGGCGGAACTCTGGAAACACCATATATTTT.

The CDR3 loop reads CASSSSGEKLFF. As DNA, the CDR3 is TGTGCCAGCAGTTCTTCAGGTGAAAAACTGTTTTTT. This chain connects TRBV28 to TRBJ1-4; no clear D gene. Trimming cost V 4 bases and J 7 bases, with 7 bases left between them. The CDR3 consists of 12 residues. Germline V lookup: CDR1 MDHEN, CDR2 SYDVKM.

This chain joins TRBV20-1 and TRBJ1-5, with D uncertain. Trimming left V 1 base short and J 1 base short, with 5 bases between. Germline CDR1 reads DFQATT; CDR2 reads SNEGSKA (reference sequence). This CDR3 contains 13 residues. The CDR3 reads CSARVGSNQPQHF. DNA for the CDR3: TGCAGTGCTAGAGTTGGGAGCAATCAGCCCCAGCATTTT.

The J gene is TRBJ2-1, the V gene TRBV29-1, with D possibly being TRBD2 (6 bases). V lost 4 bases and J lost 5, with 12 bases in between. The CDR3 spans 13 residues. The V gene's germline CDR1 is SQVTM and CDR2 ANQGSEA. CDR3 sequence reads: CSVGLVIHNEQFF. Here the CDR3 DNA reads TGCAGCGTTGGACTAGTTATCCACAATGAGCAGTTCTTC.

There are many counts of this clonotype. The chain is built from TRBV12-3 or TRBV12-4 and TRBJ2-7, with a weak D call TRBD1 (5 bases). V lost 5 bases, J lost 0 bases, and 14 bases lay in between. This CDR3 contains 15 residues. CDR3 coding DNA: TGTGCCAGCAGTCAAACGGCCAGGGCCTCCTACGAGCAGTACTTC. It yields the protein CASSQTARASYEQYF.

This clonotype came up a few times. The J gene is TRBJ2-7, the V gene TRBV5-1; 9 bases map to TRBD1. The CDR3 loop spans 13 amino acids. The J segment lost 7 bases and the V segment lost 2 bases, leaving 4 bases of the junction unmatched. CDR1 and CDR2 (germline): SGHRS, YFSETQ. The CDR3 nucleotides read TGCGCCAGCAGCTTAAACAGGGGGCTAGAGCAGTACTTC. Translation: CASSLNRGLEQYF.

The rearrangement links TRBV9 to TRBJ2-3; 10 positions agree with TRBD1. The CDR3 has 17 amino acids. Germline V gene lookup returns CDR1 SGDLS and CDR2 YYNGEE. J lost 4 bases, V lost 3 bases, and 11 bases had no gene match. The CDR3 region is CASSAHLTGGSADTQYF. CDR3 nucleotide sequence: TGTGCCAGCAGCGCGCACCTGACAGGGGGCTCTGCAGATACGCAGTATTTT.

The chain employs TRBV9 and TRBJ2-5, with 11 bases fitting TRBD1. Germline values: CDR1 SGDLS, CDR2 YYNGEE. The CDR3 consists of 17 residues. V shed 0 bases and J 5 bases; nucleotides not matched to a gene: 9. This CDR3 reads CASSVGARGQGDETQYF. CDR3 bases: TGTGCCAGCAGCGTAGGCGCAAGGGGACAGGGGGATGAGACCCAGTACTTC.

This clonotype was counted many times. J is TRBJ2-4 and V is TRBV12-3 or TRBV12-4; TRBD1 agrees at 7 bases. CDR3 size: 18 residues. The J segment lost 0 bases and the V segment lost 3 bases, leaving 11 bases of the junction unmatched. CDR3 sequence (DNA): TGTGCCAGCAGTTTGGACAGGCGAGGGGTTATAGCCAAAAACATTCAGTACTTC. This codes for CASSLDRRGVIAKNIQYF.

The V call is TRBV11-2, the J call TRBJ2-3; the match to TRBD1 covers 8 bases. The CDR3 contains 20 residues. Trimming cost V 3 bases and J 5 bases; bases outside gene matches: 22. CDR1 is SGHAT and CDR2 is FQNNGV in the germline V gene. CDR3 DNA sequence: TGTGCCAGCAGCTTTACCGGGCCACTAAGCCTCCCCGGACAGGGAGATACGCAGTATTTT. Its protein product is CASSFTGPLSLPGQGDTQYF.

In its sample, this clonotype was seen many times. The chain joins TRBV29-1 to TRBJ2-1; 7 bases agree with TRBD1. The CDR3 spans 14 residues. The V gene end was trimmed by 6 bases and the J gene end by 2 bases; junction bases not matched to a gene: 7. Germline-derived CDR1 and CDR2 are SQVTM and ANQGSEA. CDR3 DNA: TGCAGCGTGACAGGGATTCAACCCTACAATGAGCAGTTCTTC. Amino acid sequence: CSVTGIQPYNEQFF.

Concerning this clonotype: A much larger clone lies one base from this, so it may be a read error. The chain is built from TRBV20-1 and TRBJ2-7; 9 nucleotides match TRBD1. There are 14 residues in the CDR3. Germline lookup yields CDR1 DFQATT and CDR2 SNEGSKA (reference sequence). The CDR3 bases are TGCGGTGCCCTCACCGGGACAGGGAAGCTCGAGCAGTACTTC. Translating it yields CGALTGTGKLEQYF.

The sample holds a few counts of this clonotype. The DNA for the CDR3 is TGCAGTGCTAGTAAGAACCAGGGGAAACTCGACACTGAAGCTTTCTTT. It encodes CSASKNQGKLDTEAFF. The chain links TRBV20-1 to TRBJ1-1; a weak D match, TRBD1 (6 bases). This CDR3 is built from 16 residues. V was cut by 3 bases and J by 3 bases, with 20 bases left in between. Germline CDR1 DFQATT, CDR2 SNEGSKA (reference sequence).

The CDR3 region has the DNA TGTGCCAGCATTAAAAGGGACAGGGCCACCGGGGAGCTGTTTTTT. Protein sequence: CASIKRDRATGELFF. The chain carries TRBV12-3 or TRBV12-4 and TRBJ2-2; 9 nucleotides line up with TRBD1. This CDR3 is 15 amino acids long. V gave up 7 bases and J gave up 4 bases; unmatched junction bases: 7.

The CDR3 DNA sequence: TGTGCCAGCAGTTTATCGTCCGGGACTAGCGGGGCAGAGACCCAGTACTTC. Protein sequence: CASSLSSGTSGAETQYF. This chain connects TRBV27 to TRBJ2-5; 13 positions agree with TRBD2. Germline V gene sequence: CDR1 MNHEY, CDR2 SMNVEV (reference sequence). The CDR3 contains 17 residues. V shed 0 bases, J shed 4 bases, and the junction held 5 bases outside the gene matches.

The CDR3 sequence is CSARDWERGGLNEQFF. In DNA form, the CDR3 reads TGCAGTGCTAGAGATTGGGAGCGGGGGGGCCTCAATGAGCAGTTCTTC. The rearrangement links TRBV20-1 to TRBJ2-1; 10 positions match TRBD2. V lost 0 bases to trimming and J lost 6 bases; unmatched junction nucleotides: 8. Germline loops: CDR1 DFQATT, CDR2 SNEGSKA (reference sequence). The CDR3 is 16 amino acids.

This clonotype was detected many times. The chain employs TRBV7-9 and TRBJ1-2; D is undetermined. The V gene's germline CDR1 is SEHNR and CDR2 FQNEAQ (reference sequence). With 6 bases removed from V and 2 bases from J, the gap between germline ends came to 7 bases. This CDR3 region has 12 residues. The CDR3 reads CASSAENYGYTF. The CDR3 nucleotides read TGTGCCAGCAGTGCAGAGAACTATGGCTACACCTTC. The full variable domain, completed using reference TRBV7-9 and TRBJ1-2, is DTGVSQNPRHKITKRGQNVTFRCDPISEHNRLYWYRQTLGQGPEFLTYFQNEAQLEKSRLLSDRFSAERPKGSFSTLEIQRTEQGDSAMYLCASSAENYGYTFGSGTRLTVV.

The sample holds a few counts of this clonotype. The rearrangement joins TRBV3-1 to TRBJ1-1, with 7 bases aligning to TRBD1. From germline, CDR1 is LGHDT and CDR2 YNNKEL (reference sequence). This CDR3 region has 13 residues. The J segment lost 8 bases and the V segment lost 1 base, leaving 4 bases of the junction unmatched. The CDR3 region has the DNA TGTGCCAGCAGCCAAGTGAAGGGGGCGGAAGCTTTCTTT. Translating it yields CASSQVKGAEAFF.

This clonotype was seen more than once but under ten times. This chain links TRBV10-3 with TRBJ1-2; tentatively, D is TRBD1 (5 bases). Between the trimmed V and J ends, which lost 2 bases and 4 bases, there was a span of 8 bases. This CDR3 has 13 amino acids. Germline-derived CDR1 and CDR2 are ENHRY and SYGVKD. CDR3 in amino acids: CAISERGSYGYTF. As DNA, the CDR3 is TGTGCCATCAGTGAGAGGGGAAGCTATGGCTACACCTTC.

The chain couples TRBV5-1 to TRBJ2-2; perhaps TRBD1 as D (6 bases). Germline loops: CDR1 SGHRS, CDR2 YFSETQ. There are 15 residues in the CDR3. Trimming took off 5 bases at V and 1 base at J, with 12 bases between the two ends. The CDR3 region is CASRGGNLNTGELFF. The CDR3, as DNA: TGCGCCAGCAGAGGGGGTAACTTGAACACCGGGGAGCTGTTTTTT.

This clonotype occurred a few times. A much larger clone differs by one base, so this may be a read error. This chain joins TRBV12-3 or TRBV12-4 and TRBJ2-6, with D possibly matching TRBD1 (5 bases). This CDR3 region has 17 residues. The CDR3 DNA is TGTGCCAGCAGTTTAAGTTCCCCAGGCTCTGGGGCCAACGTCCGGACTTTC. Translated: CASSLSSPGSGANVRTF.

This clonotype was detected only a few times. The rearrangement links TRBV13 to TRBJ2-7; D gene uncertain. The CDR3 has 12 amino acids. The V end was cut by 4 bases, the J end by 4 bases, with 8 bases between. Germline V gene lookup returns CDR1 PRHDT and CDR2 FYEKMQ (reference sequence). CDR3 sequence (DNA): TGTGCCAGCAGCTCGGACGCTTACGAGCAGTACTTC. Residues: CASSSDAYEQYF.

Many counts were recorded for this clonotype. The chain uses TRBV7-2 and TRBJ1-2; no definite D call. Germline loops: CDR1 SGHTA, CDR2 FQGNSA. V lost 2 bases and J lost 4, with 11 bases in between. The CDR3 totals 14 residues. Here the CDR3 DNA reads TGTGCCAGCAGCTTACTCGGGCGGCGCTATGGCTACACCTTC. Amino acids: CASSLLGRRYGYTF.

The chain joins TRBV9 to TRBJ1-2, with D maybe TRBD1 (6 bases). The V gene lost 3 bases and the J gene lost 6 bases, with 21 bases spanning the gap. Per the germline V gene, CDR1 is SGDLS and CDR2 is YYNGEE. The length of the CDR3 is 16 residues. The CDR3 nucleotides read TGTGCCAGCAGCGCGCCAACCGGGGGGCAGGGAGATGGCTACACCTTC. It codes for CASSAPTGGQGDGYTF.